This T cell receptor beta chain was captured by sequencing in a study of graft-versus-host responses after intestinal transplantation. In the study overall: All of the recipients had induction that used anti-thymocyte globulin, then tacrolimus and steroids for around 3 years.

Study outcomes and limitations: GvH clones surfaced in recipient marrow, some emerging earlier in ileum or blood.

CDR3 length: 13 residues. The germline V and J ends were trimmed by 1 base and 3 bases, with 8 bases remaining between them. Germline V gives CDR1 SGHRS, CDR2 YFSETQ. The assay was immunoSEQ multiplex PCR, and TCRdb's table has in-frame clones only and misses some. Among fewer than 120,000 clones listed, approximately 92% were seen once. On this clone itself: As yet, its antigen is unknown.

The sample consisted of unstimulated CD8+ T cells sorted from spleen or lymph node cells, taken before intestinal transplant. The receptor comes from a human donor who received an intestinal transplant. The chain is built from TRBV5-1 and TRBJ2-7; D not resolved. CDR3 protein: CASSLPTIYEQYF. In DNA form, the CDR3 reads TGCGCCAGCAGCTTGCCCACAATCTACGAGCAGTACTTC.